This T cell receptor beta chain was recovered during a study of blood T cells in healthy people across ages. Study-wide results and limits: TCR beta diversity, measured per million T cells, fell in a roughly linear way with age. Among long-lived donors, naive CD4+ cells were more numerous and diversity higher than in aged donors.

Concerning this clonotype: Its cognate antigen is unknown.

Germline V gene data show CDR1 as SGHVS and CDR2 as FQNEAQ. The CDR3 extends over 14 amino acids. V lost 4 bases, J lost 5 bases, and 5 bases stayed unmatched. Next came a second PCR, run for about 7 to 12 cycles, which used a sample-barcoded 5' primer along with a J-beta primer mix. TCRdb itself ran the 5' RACE reads through MiXCR, one entry per CDR3 protein. The sample includes fewer than 600,000 distinct CDR3 sequences, over 25% seen only once; the top ten take 3% to 4.5%. The same specimen was also included in a second study, on T cells of mothers and their children. As that report states: A second PCR was performed with the M1S primer. This primer added sample barcodes and 2-4 random nucleotides.

This sequence joins TRBV7-8 and TRBJ1-5, with 7 bases lining up with TRBD1. The sequence derives from a boy between 2 and 10 years old in good health. The sample was blood. The DNA of the CDR3 is TGTGCCAGCAGCTACGACAGGGACCATCAGCCCCAGCATTTT. It encodes CASSYDRDHQPQHF.